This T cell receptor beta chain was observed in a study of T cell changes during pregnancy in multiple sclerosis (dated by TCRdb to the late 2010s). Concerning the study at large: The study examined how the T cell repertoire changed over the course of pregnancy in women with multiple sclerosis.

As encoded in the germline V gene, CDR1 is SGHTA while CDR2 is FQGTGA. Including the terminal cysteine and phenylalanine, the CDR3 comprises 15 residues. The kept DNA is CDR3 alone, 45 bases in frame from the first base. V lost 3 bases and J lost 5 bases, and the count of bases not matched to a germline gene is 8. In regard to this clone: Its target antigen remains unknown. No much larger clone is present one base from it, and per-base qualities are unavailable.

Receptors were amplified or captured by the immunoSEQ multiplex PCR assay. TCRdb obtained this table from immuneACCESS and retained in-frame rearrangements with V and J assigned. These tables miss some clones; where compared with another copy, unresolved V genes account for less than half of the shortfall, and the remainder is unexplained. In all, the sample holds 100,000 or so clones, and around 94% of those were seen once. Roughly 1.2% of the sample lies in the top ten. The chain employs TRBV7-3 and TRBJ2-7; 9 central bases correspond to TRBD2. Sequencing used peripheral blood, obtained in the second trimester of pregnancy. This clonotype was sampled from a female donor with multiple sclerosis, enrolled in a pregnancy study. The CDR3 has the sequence CASSFLGLAGDEQYF. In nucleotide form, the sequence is TGTGCCAGCAGCTTCCTCGGATTAGCGGGGGACGAGCAGTACTTC.